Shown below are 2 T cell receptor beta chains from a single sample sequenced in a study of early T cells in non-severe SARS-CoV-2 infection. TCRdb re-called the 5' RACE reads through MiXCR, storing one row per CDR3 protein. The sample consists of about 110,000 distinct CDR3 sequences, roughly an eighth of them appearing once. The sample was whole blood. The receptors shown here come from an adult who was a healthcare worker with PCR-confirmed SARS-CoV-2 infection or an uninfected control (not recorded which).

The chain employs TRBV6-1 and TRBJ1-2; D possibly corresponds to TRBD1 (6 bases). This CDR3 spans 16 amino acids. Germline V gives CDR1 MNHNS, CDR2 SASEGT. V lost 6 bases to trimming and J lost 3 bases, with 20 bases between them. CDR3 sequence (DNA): TGTGCCAGCAGCCCAAAGGGGGGCGGACTTCACTATGGCTACACCTTC. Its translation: CASSPKGGGLHYGYTF.

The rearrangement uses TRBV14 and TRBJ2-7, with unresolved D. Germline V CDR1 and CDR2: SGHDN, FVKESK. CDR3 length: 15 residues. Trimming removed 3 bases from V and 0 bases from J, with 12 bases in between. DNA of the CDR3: TGTGCCAGCAGCCATGGTTACGGAAGCTCCTACGAGCAGTACTTC. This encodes CASSHGYGSSYEQYF.